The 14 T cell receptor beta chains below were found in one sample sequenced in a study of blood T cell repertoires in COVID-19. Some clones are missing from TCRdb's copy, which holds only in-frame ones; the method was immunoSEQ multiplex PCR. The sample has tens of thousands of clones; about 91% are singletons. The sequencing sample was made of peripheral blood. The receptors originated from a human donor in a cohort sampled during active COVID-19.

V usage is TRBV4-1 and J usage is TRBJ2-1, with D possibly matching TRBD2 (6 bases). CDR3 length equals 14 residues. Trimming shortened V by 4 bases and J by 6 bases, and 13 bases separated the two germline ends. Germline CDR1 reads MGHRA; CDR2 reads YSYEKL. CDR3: CASSPAGRTNEQFF. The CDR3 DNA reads TGCGCCAGCAGCCCGGCGGGACGGACCAATGAGCAGTTCTTC.

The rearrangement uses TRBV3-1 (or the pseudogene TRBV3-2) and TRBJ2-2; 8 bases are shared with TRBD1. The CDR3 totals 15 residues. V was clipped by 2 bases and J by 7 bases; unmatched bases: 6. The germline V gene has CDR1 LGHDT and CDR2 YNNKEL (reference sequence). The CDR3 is CASSQRQGRGGELFF. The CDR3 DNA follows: TGTGCCAGCAGCCAACGACAGGGGCGGGGCGGGGAGCTGTTTTTT.

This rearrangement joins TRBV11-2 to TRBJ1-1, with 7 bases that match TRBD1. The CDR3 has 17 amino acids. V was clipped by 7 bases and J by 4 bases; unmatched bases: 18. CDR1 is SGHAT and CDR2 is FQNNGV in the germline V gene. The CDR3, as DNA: TGTGCCAGCAACAAACAGGGGCGGTTATTGGGACGCACTGAAGCTTTCTTT. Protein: CASNKQGRLLGRTEAFF.

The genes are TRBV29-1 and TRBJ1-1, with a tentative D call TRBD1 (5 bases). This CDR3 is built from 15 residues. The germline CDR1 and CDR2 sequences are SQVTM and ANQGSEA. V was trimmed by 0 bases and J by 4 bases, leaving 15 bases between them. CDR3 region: CSVEDRSRRGTEAFF. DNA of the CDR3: TGCAGCGTTGAAGATCGGTCTAGGAGGGGCACTGAAGCTTTCTTT.

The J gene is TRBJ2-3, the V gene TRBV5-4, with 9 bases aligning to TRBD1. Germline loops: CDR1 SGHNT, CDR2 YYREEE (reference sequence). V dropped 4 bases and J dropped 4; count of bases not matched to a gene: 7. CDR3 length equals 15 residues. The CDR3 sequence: CASSTRTGAADTQYF. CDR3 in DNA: TGTGCCAGCAGCACCCGGACAGGGGCGGCAGATACGCAGTATTTT.

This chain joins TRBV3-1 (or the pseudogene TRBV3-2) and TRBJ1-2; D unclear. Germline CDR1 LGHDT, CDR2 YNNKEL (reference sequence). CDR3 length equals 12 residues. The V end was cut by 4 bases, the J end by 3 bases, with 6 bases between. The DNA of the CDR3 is TGTGCCAGCAGCCCCGGGGACTATGGCTACACCTTC. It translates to CASSPGDYGYTF.

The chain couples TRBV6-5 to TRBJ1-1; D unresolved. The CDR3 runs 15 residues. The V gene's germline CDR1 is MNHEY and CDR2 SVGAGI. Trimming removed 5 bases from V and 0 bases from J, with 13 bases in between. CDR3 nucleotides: TGTGCCAGCAGTAGATCCAGCGCAATGAACACTGAAGCTTTCTTT. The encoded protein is CASSRSSAMNTEAFF.

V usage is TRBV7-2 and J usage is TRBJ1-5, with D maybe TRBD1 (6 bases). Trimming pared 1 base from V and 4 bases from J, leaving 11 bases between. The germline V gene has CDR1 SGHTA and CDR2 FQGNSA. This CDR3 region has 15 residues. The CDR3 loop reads CASSLGRGRNQPQHF. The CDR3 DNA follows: TGTGCCAGCAGCTTAGGCAGGGGCCGGAATCAGCCCCAGCATTTT.

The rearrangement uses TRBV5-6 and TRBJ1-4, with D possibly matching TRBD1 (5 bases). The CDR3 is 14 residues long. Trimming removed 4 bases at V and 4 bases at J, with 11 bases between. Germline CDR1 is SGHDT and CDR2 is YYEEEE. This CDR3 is CASSPGLINEKLFF. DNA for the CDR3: TGTGCCAGCAGCCCGGGACTGATTAATGAAAAACTGTTTTTT.

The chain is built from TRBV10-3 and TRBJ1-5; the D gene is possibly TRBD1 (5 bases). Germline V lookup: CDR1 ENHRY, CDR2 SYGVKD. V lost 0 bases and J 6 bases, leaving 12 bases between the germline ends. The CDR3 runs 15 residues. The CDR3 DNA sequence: TGTGCCATCAGTGAGTCAGGGCAGGGACTTCAGCCCCAGCATTTT. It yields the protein CAISESGQGLQPQHF.

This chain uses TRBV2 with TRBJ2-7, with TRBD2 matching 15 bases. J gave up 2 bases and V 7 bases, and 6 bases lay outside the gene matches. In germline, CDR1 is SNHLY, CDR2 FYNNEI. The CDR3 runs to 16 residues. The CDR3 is CASTGTSGGPTYEQYF. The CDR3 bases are TGTGCCAGCACCGGGACTAGCGGGGGGCCGACCTACGAGCAGTACTTC.

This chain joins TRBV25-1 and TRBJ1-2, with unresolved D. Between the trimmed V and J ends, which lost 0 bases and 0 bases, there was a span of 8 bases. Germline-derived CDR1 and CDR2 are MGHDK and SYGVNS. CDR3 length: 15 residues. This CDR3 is CASSEYGETNYGYTF. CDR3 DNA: TGTGCCAGCAGTGAATATGGGGAGACTAACTATGGCTACACCTTC.

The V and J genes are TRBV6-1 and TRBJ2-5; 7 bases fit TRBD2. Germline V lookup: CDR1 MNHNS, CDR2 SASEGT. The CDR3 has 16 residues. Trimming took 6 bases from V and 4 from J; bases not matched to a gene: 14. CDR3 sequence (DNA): TGTGCCAGCAGCGAAAACCCTACCTCGGGGGGAGAGACCCAGTACTTC. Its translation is CASSENPTSGGETQYF.

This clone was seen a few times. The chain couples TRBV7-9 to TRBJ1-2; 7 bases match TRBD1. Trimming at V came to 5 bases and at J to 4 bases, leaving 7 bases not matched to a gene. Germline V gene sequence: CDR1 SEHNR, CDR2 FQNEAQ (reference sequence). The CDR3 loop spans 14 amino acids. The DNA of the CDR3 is TGTGCCAGCAGCCGTATGGGGACAGCCTATGGCTACACCTTC. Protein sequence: CASSRMGTAYGYTF. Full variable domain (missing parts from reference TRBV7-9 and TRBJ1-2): DTGVSQNPRHKITKRGQNVTFRCDPISEHNRLYWYRQTLGQGPEFLTYFQNEAQLEKSRLLSDRFSAERPKGSFSTLEIQRTEQGDSAMYLCASSRMGTAYGYTFGSGTRLTVV.